Each of the 18 T cell receptor beta chains below was sequenced from the same sample in a study of blood T cell repertoires in COVID-19. Here immunoSEQ multiplex PCR was the method, and the copy in TCRdb shows in-frame clones only, minus some. Here the sample spans 35,000 to 50,000 clones, roughly 93% being singletons. Specimen: peripheral blood. Receptor source: a man between 45 and 60 years old with active COVID-19.

The chain carries TRBV9 and TRBJ2-7; D unresolved. Trimming removed 3 bases at V and 5 bases at J, with 9 bases between. The CDR3 consists of 12 residues. Germline V gene lookup returns CDR1 SGDLS and CDR2 YYNGEE. Written as DNA, the CDR3 is TGTGCCAGCAGCGGGAGTTCGAACGAGCAGTACTTC. Encoded protein: CASSGSSNEQYF.

This sequence joins TRBV9 and TRBJ2-2; TRBD2 matches 16 bases. The V gene end was trimmed by 3 bases and the J gene end by 5 bases; junction bases not matched to a gene: 7. CDR1 is SGDLS and CDR2 is YYNGEE in the germline V gene. The CDR3 totals 18 residues. The CDR3 nucleotides read TGTGCCAGCAGCGCGCCGGGACTAGCGGGAGGGCAAACCGGGGAGCTGTTTTTT. It is translated as CASSAPGLAGGQTGELFF.

The V call is TRBV9, the J call TRBJ1-1; tentatively, D is TRBD1 (6 bases). V was clipped by 1 base and J by 2 bases, with 15 bases between them. This CDR3 contains 16 residues. The germline V gene has CDR1 SGDLS and CDR2 YYNGEE. The CDR3: CASSVQGTMTNTEAFF. The CDR3 DNA follows: TGTGCCAGCAGCGTACAGGGGACTATGACAAACACTGAAGCTTTCTTT.

The rearrangement joins TRBV7-9 to TRBJ2-3; D remains unclear. Germline CDR1 is SEHNR and CDR2 is FQNEAQ (reference sequence). CDR3 size: 12 residues. V was cut by 4 bases and J by 2 bases, with 4 bases left in between. This chain's CDR3 is CASSYFTDTQYF. The CDR3 DNA is TGTGCCAGCAGCTACTTCACAGATACGCAGTATTTT. The complete variable domain, with remaining parts taken from reference TRBV7-9 and TRBJ2-3, reads DTGVSQNPRHKITKRGQNVTFRCDPISEHNRLYWYRQTLGQGPEFLTYFQNEAQLEKSRLLSDRFSAERPKGSFSTLEIQRTEQGDSAMYLCASSYFTDTQYFGPGTRLTVL.

The chain joins TRBV27 to TRBJ2-2; 8 bases match TRBD2. Per germline, CDR1 MNHEY and CDR2 SMNVEV (reference sequence). V gave up 3 bases and J gave up 5 bases; unmatched junction bases: 8. The CDR3 runs 16 residues. Written as DNA, the CDR3 is TGTGCCAGCAGTTTTTCCGGGACTAGGTTAACCGGGGAGCTGTTTTTT. It is translated as CASSFSGTRLTGELFF.

This sequence joins TRBV4-1 and TRBJ2-1, with 15 bases fitting TRBD2. The germline gives CDR1 MGHRA, CDR2 YSYEKL. The CDR3 is made up of 15 amino acids. V gave up 7 bases and J gave up 9 bases; unmatched junction bases: 7. For the CDR3, the DNA is TGCGCCAGCAACAAATTGGGACTAGCGGGAGGTGAGCAGTTCTTC. It codes for CASNKLGLAGGEQFF.

With regard to this clone: This sample includes further DNA sequences coding for the same CDR3. The rearrangement links TRBV3-1 (or the pseudogene TRBV3-2) to TRBJ1-2; 8 bases map to TRBD1. Trimming took 1 base from V and 4 from J; bases not matched to a gene: 8. The V gene's germline CDR1 is LGHDT and CDR2 YNNKEL (reference sequence). This CDR3 spans 16 amino acids. Here the CDR3 reads CASSQVGTGKGYGYTF. CDR3 nucleotides: TGTGCCAGCAGCCAAGTGGGGACAGGAAAGGGCTATGGCTACACCTTC.

V usage is TRBV2 and J usage is TRBJ2-1; 10 bases map to TRBD1. The CDR3 has 14 amino acids. Germline V gives CDR1 SNHLY, CDR2 FYNNEI. Trimming at V came to 6 bases and at J to 5 bases, leaving 4 bases not matched to a gene. The CDR3 DNA reads TGTGCCAGCAGGGGACAGGGGTCGAACAATGAGCAGTTCTTC. This sequence encodes CASRGQGSNNEQFF.

The chain is built from TRBV5-1 and TRBJ2-1; TRBD1 aligns across 7 bases. V dropped 0 bases and J dropped 1; count of bases not matched to a gene: 1. The CDR3 consists of 15 residues. Germline V gene sequence: CDR1 SGHRS, CDR2 YFSETQ. The CDR3 DNA is TGCGCCAGCAGCTTGGCGACAGGGTCCTACAATGAGCAGTTCTTC. Encoded protein: CASSLATGSYNEQFF.

Relative to its sample, this clone is medium-sized. The chain employs TRBV13 and TRBJ2-2, with 9 bases fitting TRBD1. CDR3 length: 15 residues. The germline V gene encodes CDR1 PRHDT and CDR2 FYEKMQ (reference sequence). The V segment lost 5 bases and the J segment 4 bases; nucleotides outside the gene matches: 5. The CDR3 here is CASSRTGDGTGELFF. DNA for the CDR3: TGTGCCAGCAGCCGGACAGGGGACGGCACCGGGGAGCTGTTTTTT. Based on the CDR3 plus reference TRBV13 and TRBJ2-2, the full variable domain is AAGVIQSPRHLIKEKRETATLKCYPIPRHDTVYWYQQGPGQDPQFLISFYEKMQSDKGSIPDRFSAQQFSDYHSELNMSSLELGDSALYFCASSRTGDGTGELFFGEGSRLTVL.

CDR3 sequence reads: CSAEQVHEQFF. In DNA form, the CDR3 reads TGCAGTGCTGAGCAAGTCCATGAGCAGTTCTTC. V and J are TRBV20-1 and TRBJ2-1, with D uncertain. CDR3 size: 11 residues. Germline CDR1 is DFQATT and CDR2 is SNEGSKA (reference sequence). Trimming took 5 bases from V and 8 from J, leaving 10 bases between them.

CDR3 bases: TGTGCCAGTAGCCCCAGGACAGCCGCAGACGAAAAACTGTTTTTT. As protein: CASSPRTAADEKLFF. This sequence joins TRBV19 and TRBJ1-4, with D perhaps TRBD1 (6 bases). Germline-derived CDR1 and CDR2 are LNHDA and SQIVND (reference sequence). The CDR3 covers 15 residues. Trimming took 6 bases from V and 8 from J, leaving 19 bases between them. The whole variable domain, filled in from reference TRBV19 and TRBJ1-4, reads DGGITQSPKYLFRKEGQNVTLSCEQNLNHDAMYWYRQDPGQGLRLIYYSQIVNDFQKGDIAEGYSVSREKKESFPLTVTSAQKNPTAFYLCASSPRTAADEKLFFGSGTQLSVL.

The J gene is TRBJ2-7, the V gene TRBV20-1; D is perhaps TRBD2 (5 bases). Trimming shortened V by 3 bases and J by 4 bases, and 7 bases separated the two germline ends. The length of the CDR3 is 11 residues. The germline V gene encodes CDR1 DFQATT and CDR2 SNEGSKA (reference sequence). The CDR3 coding sequence is TGCAGTGCTAGGCGGGTTTACGAGCAGTACTTC. Amino acids: CSARRVYEQYF.

This clone occurred once. V usage is TRBV6-6 and J usage is TRBJ2-7, with a tentative D call TRBD2 (5 bases). This CDR3 spans 14 amino acids. Trimming removed 0 bases from V and 6 bases from J, with 12 bases in between. Germline V gene lookup returns CDR1 MNHNY and CDR2 SVGAGI (reference sequence). The CDR3 spells CASSYSTQRVEQYF. The CDR3 DNA is TGTGCCAGCAGTTACTCGACTCAGAGGGTCGAGCAGTACTTC.

The V gene is TRBV7-9, the J gene TRBJ2-7, with 7 bases matching TRBD1. CDR1 SEHNR and CDR2 FQNEAQ come from the germline V gene (reference sequence). CDR3 length: 11 residues. V was clipped by 5 bases and J by 9 bases; unmatched bases: 4. CDR3 residues: CASSGDSAQYF. CDR3 bases: TGTGCCAGCAGCGGGGACAGTGCGCAGTACTTC.

By share, this clone counts as medium-sized. The chain couples TRBV27 to TRBJ2-6; 7 positions agree with TRBD1. Germline CDR1 is MNHEY and CDR2 is SMNVEV (reference sequence). This CDR3 is built from 18 residues. V was clipped by 4 bases and J by 0 bases; unmatched bases: 9. CDR3 residues: CASSSPTGYSSGANVLTF. The CDR3 DNA sequence: TGTGCCAGCAGTTCCCCGACAGGGTATTCCTCTGGGGCCAACGTCCTGACTTTC.

The chain recombines TRBV2 with TRBJ2-2, with 9 bases lining up with TRBD2. V was clipped by 8 bases and J by 5 bases; unmatched bases: 6. Germline V gene data show CDR1 as SNHLY and CDR2 as FYNNEI. The CDR3 has 14 residues. The CDR3 reads CASRASGDTGELFF. CDR3 in DNA: TGTGCCAGCCGGGCTAGCGGGGATACCGGGGAGCTGTTTTTT. Based on the CDR3 plus reference TRBV2 and TRBJ2-2, the full variable domain is EPEVTQTPSHQVTQMGQEVILRCVPISNHLYFYWYRQILGQKVEFLVSFYNNEISEKSEIFDDQFSVERPDGSNFTLKIRSTKLEDSAMYFCASRASGDTGELFFGEGSRLTVL.

This chain connects TRBV27 to TRBJ2-5; 9 bases agree with TRBD2. The V gene end was trimmed by 5 bases and the J gene end by 1 base; junction bases not matched to a gene: 5. The CDR3 has 15 residues. Germline assignment: CDR1 MNHEY and CDR2 SMNVEV (reference sequence). CDR3 in amino acids: CASSPLAGRQETQYF. The CDR3 DNA reads as TGTGCCAGCAGTCCCCTAGCGGGACGCCAAGAGACCCAGTACTTC.